A selection of T cell receptor beta chains follows, all from one sample in a study of response to subunit inactivated influenza vaccine. TCRdb analysed the RT-PCR reads with MiXCR anew, one entry per CDR3 protein. The sample records about 520,000 distinct CDR3 sequences, more than 7% being singletons. The sample in question was PBMCs from blood, obtained around 25 months after vaccination. The receptors come from a man between 50 and 69 years old who received an inactivated influenza vaccine. Each CDR3 is given with its conserved first and last residue. The order of the fields is clone size, J gene, V gene, CDR3 length, CDR3 protein. Size tells how often a clone was seen (once, few, many) or the class of an expanded clone, and some rows leave it out.

abundance: NA; j_gene: TRBJ1-1; v_gene: TRBV12-3/TRBV12-4; len: 13; CDR3aa: CASSFSEATEAFF
abundance: NA; j_gene: TRBJ2-5; v_gene: TRBV2; len: 12; CDR3aa: CASTLNGETQYF
abundance: many; j_gene: TRBJ2-2; v_gene: TRBV12-3/TRBV12-4; len: 13; CDR3aa: CASRRTGTGELFF
abundance: many; j_gene: TRBJ1-1; v_gene: TRBV11-2; len: 14; CDR3aa: CASSSWGMNTEAFF
abundance: few; j_gene: TRBJ2-4; v_gene: TRBV5-6; len: 14; CDR3aa: CASSLGQGVGIQYF
abundance: many; j_gene: TRBJ2-1; v_gene: TRBV29-1; len: 14; CDR3aa: CSAPYTKSYNEQFF
abundance: NA; j_gene: TRBJ1-2; v_gene: TRBV12-3/TRBV12-4; len: 13; CDR3aa: CASSPGPIYGYTF
abundance: many; j_gene: TRBJ1-5; v_gene: TRBV12-3/TRBV12-4; len: 12; CDR3aa: CASTGSNQPQHF
abundance: NA; j_gene: TRBJ2-7; v_gene: TRBV20-1; len: 19; CDR3aa: CSARDQLAGSSLSAYEQYF
abundance: NA; j_gene: TRBJ1-1; v_gene: TRBV5-1; len: 15; CDR3aa: CASSLEPLKGTEAFF
abundance: many; j_gene: TRBJ2-3; v_gene: TRBV7-2; len: 16; CDR3aa: CASSLRLAASTDTQYF
abundance: few; j_gene: TRBJ2-2; v_gene: TRBV9; len: 16; CDR3aa: CASSVREKGYTGELFF
abundance: few; j_gene: TRBJ2-7; v_gene: TRBV15; len: 13; CDR3aa: CATSRRTGYEQYF
abundance: many; j_gene: TRBJ2-3; v_gene: TRBV7-2; len: 15; CDR3aa: CASSQDGAFTDTQYF
abundance: many; j_gene: TRBJ2-7; v_gene: TRBV20-1; len: 14; CDR3aa: CSARRPSGPYEQYF
abundance: few; j_gene: TRBJ2-6; v_gene: TRBV6-5; len: 16; CDR3aa: CASSYWRLTGANVLTF
abundance: few; j_gene: TRBJ1-4; v_gene: TRBV20-1; len: 13; CDR3aa: CSARGAANEKLFF
abundance: few; j_gene: TRBJ2-1; v_gene: TRBV7-8; len: 15; CDR3aa: CASSLAFRRDNEQFF
abundance: few; j_gene: TRBJ1-6; v_gene: TRBV4-3; len: 17; CDR3aa: CASSLSLPGQGDSPLHF
abundance: NA; j_gene: TRBJ2-7; v_gene: TRBV12-3/TRBV12-4; len: 15; CDR3aa: CASSLEQGRGYEQYF
abundance: few; j_gene: TRBJ2-5; v_gene: TRBV10-3; len: 13; CDR3aa: CAISATGGETQYF
abundance: NA; j_gene: TRBJ1-6; v_gene: TRBV19; len: 14; CDR3aa: CASSIDRVNTPLHF
abundance: few; j_gene: TRBJ1-5; v_gene: TRBV4-1; len: 15; CDR3aa: CASSQEVAGFQPQHF
abundance: NA; j_gene: TRBJ2-7; v_gene: TRBV20-1; len: 15; CDR3aa: CSARDMLAGVHEQYF
abundance: NA; j_gene: TRBJ1-3; v_gene: TRBV20-1; len: 14; CDR3aa: CSARVFGQLNTIYF
abundance: few; j_gene: TRBJ2-7; v_gene: TRBV6-2/TRBV6-3; len: 15; CDR3aa: CASRDTGAISYEQYF
abundance: NA; j_gene: TRBJ2-7; v_gene: TRBV7-9; len: 14; CDR3aa: CASSSTPGKDEQYF
abundance: many; j_gene: TRBJ2-2; v_gene: TRBV12-3/TRBV12-4; len: 14; CDR3aa: CASSLVIETGELFF
abundance: many; j_gene: TRBJ2-1; v_gene: TRBV11-2; len: 15; CDR3aa: CASSPGLLSYNEQFF
abundance: NA; j_gene: TRBJ1-5; v_gene: TRBV2; len: 15; CDR3aa: CASTGQGWSNQPQHF
abundance: few; j_gene: TRBJ2-5; v_gene: TRBV4-1; len: 18; CDR3aa: CASSQDLLAGARGETQYF
abundance: NA; j_gene: TRBJ1-2; v_gene: TRBV7-9; len: 15; CDR3aa: CASSLWDRGVGGYTF
abundance: many; j_gene: TRBJ1-6; v_gene: TRBV4-1; len: 12; CDR3aa: CASSQGTTPLHF
abundance: few; j_gene: TRBJ1-4; v_gene: TRBV5-1; len: 15; CDR3aa: CASSLGAGGDEKLFF
abundance: few; j_gene: TRBJ1-1; v_gene: TRBV15; len: 14; CDR3aa: CATSRAASNIEAFF
abundance: many; j_gene: TRBJ1-5; v_gene: TRBV4-1; len: 17; CDR3aa: CASSQGLSGGINQPQHF
abundance: many; j_gene: TRBJ1-1; v_gene: TRBV2; len: 14; CDR3aa: CASSDLARNTEAFF
abundance: NA; j_gene: TRBJ1-1; v_gene: TRBV2; len: 11; CDR3aa: CASSIQRFAFF
abundance: NA; j_gene: TRBJ1-1; v_gene: TRBV5-8; len: 16; CDR3aa: CASSLEGDWMNTEAFF
abundance: many; j_gene: TRBJ2-7; v_gene: TRBV5-1; len: 12; CDR3aa: CASSLIGDEQYF
abundance: many; j_gene: TRBJ2-1; v_gene: TRBV9; len: 13; CDR3aa: CASSGDREDEQFF
abundance: NA; j_gene: TRBJ2-1; v_gene: TRBV20-1; len: 15; CDR3aa: CSAEGLAGPYNEQFF
abundance: few; j_gene: TRBJ2-7; v_gene: TRBV10-1; len: 17; CDR3aa: CASSVYRGTSGTYEQYF
abundance: many; j_gene: TRBJ2-7; v_gene: TRBV7-3; len: 13; CDR3aa: CASSAGRDHEQYF
abundance: NA; j_gene: TRBJ2-7; v_gene: TRBV5-1; len: 16; CDR3aa: CASSQAARGASYEQYF
abundance: few; j_gene: TRBJ2-5; v_gene: TRBV29-1; len: 15; CDR3aa: CSVAQFPPSQETQYF
abundance: NA; j_gene: TRBJ2-2; v_gene: TRBV5-6; len: 13; CDR3aa: CASSLFLTGELFF
abundance: many; j_gene: TRBJ2-7; v_gene: TRBV12-3/TRBV12-4; len: 15; CDR3aa: CASTRKGRGAYEQYF